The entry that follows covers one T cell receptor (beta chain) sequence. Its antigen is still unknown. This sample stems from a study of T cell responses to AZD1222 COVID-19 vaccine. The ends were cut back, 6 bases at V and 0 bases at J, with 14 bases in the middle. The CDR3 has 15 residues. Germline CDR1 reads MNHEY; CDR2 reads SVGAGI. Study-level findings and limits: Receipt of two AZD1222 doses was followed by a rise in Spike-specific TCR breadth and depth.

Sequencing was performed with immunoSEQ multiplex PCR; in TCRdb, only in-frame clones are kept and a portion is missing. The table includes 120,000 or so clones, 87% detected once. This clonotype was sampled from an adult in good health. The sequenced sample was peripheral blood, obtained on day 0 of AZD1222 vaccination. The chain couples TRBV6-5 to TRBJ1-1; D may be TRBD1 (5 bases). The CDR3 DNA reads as TGTGCCAGCAGACCTGGGACGGCGATGAACACTGAAGCTTTCTTT. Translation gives CASRPGTAMNTEAFF.